This T cell receptor beta chain was sequenced in a study of blood T cell repertoires in COVID-19. Across the whole study: Nucleic acid was either cDNA or gDNA, and it came from T cells, B-cell-depleted T cells, or PBMCs.

For recovered donors of Cohort 3, there were two negative PCRs, clearance, or symptom resolution. Method: immunoSEQ multiplex PCR; TCRdb's copy keeps in-frame clones and lacks some. The data show around 200,000 clones, approximately 91% seen once. Germline V gives CDR1 MNHEY, CDR2 SVGAGI. The CDR3 extends over 15 amino acids. V was trimmed by 3 bases and J by 7 bases, leaving 13 bases between them. The sequence was obtained from a woman younger than 35 who had recovered from COVID-19. The sequencing sample was made of PBMCs or T cells enriched from blood (not recorded which). This sequence joins TRBV6-5 and TRBJ1-6; D gene uncertain. The CDR3 region is CASSYAAPVNSPLHF. The CDR3 region has the DNA TGTGCCAGCAGTTATGCGGCACCGGTGAATTCACCCCTCCACTTT.